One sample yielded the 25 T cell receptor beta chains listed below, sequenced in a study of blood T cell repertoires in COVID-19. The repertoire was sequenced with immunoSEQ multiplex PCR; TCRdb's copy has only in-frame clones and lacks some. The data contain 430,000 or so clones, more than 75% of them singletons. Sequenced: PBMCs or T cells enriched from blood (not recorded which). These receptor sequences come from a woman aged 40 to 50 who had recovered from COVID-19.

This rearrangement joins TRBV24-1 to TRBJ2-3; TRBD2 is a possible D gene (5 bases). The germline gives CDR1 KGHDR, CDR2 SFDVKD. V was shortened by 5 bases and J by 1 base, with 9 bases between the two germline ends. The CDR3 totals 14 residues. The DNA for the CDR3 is TGTGCCACCAGTGTGGGAGCCGGCACAGATACGCAGTATTTT. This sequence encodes CATSVGAGTDTQYF.

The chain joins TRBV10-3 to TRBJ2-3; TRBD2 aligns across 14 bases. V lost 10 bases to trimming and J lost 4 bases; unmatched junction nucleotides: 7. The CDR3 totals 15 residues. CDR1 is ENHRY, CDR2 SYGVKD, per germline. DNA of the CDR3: TGTGCCAACTCCGGGACTAGCGGGAGCGCAGATACGCAGTATTTT. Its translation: CANSGTSGSADTQYF.

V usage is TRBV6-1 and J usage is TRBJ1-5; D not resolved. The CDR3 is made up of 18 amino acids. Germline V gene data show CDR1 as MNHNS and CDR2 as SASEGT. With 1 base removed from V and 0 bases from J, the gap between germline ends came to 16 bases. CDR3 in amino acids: CASSEGSFAGDSNQPQHF. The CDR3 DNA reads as TGTGCCAGCAGTGAAGGTTCCTTCGCGGGAGATAGCAATCAGCCCCAGCATTTT.

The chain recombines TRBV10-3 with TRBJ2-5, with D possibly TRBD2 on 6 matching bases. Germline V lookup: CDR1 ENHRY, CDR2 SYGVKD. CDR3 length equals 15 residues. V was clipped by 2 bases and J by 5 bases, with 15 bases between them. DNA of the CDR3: TGTGCCATCAGTGAGGCGGGGACCCCAGTGGAGACCCAGTACTTC. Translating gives CAISEAGTPVETQYF.

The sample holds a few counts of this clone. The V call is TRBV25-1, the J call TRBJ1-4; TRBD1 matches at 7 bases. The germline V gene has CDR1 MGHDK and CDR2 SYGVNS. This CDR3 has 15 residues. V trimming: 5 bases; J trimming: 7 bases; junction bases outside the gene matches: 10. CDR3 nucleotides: TGTGCCAGCAGTCTCTCCCAGGGGGGTGTTGAAAAACTGTTTTTT. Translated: CASSLSQGGVEKLFF.

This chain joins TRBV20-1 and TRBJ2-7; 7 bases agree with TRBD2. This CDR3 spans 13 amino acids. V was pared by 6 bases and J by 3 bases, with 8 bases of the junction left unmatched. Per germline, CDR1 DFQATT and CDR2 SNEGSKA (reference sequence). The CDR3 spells CSASDLADYEQYF. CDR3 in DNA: TGCAGTGCCAGTGACCTAGCGGACTACGAGCAGTACTTC.

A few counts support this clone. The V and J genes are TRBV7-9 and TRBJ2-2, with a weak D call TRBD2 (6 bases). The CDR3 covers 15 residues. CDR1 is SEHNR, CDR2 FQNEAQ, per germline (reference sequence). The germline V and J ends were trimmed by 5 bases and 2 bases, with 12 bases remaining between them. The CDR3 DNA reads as TGTGCCAGCAGCCTCGATAGCGGAAACACCGGGGAGCTGTTTTTT. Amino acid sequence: CASSLDSGNTGELFF.

CDR3 region: CASSGKPGQGENSPLHF. The CDR3 nucleotides are TGTGCCAGCAGCGGGAAACCGGGACAGGGGGAGAATTCACCCCTCCACTTT. V and J are TRBV9 and TRBJ1-6, with 11 bases identical to TRBD1. Trimming removed 3 bases from V and 7 bases from J; junction bases left unmatched: 9. The CDR3 totals 17 residues. CDR1 is SGDLS and CDR2 is YYNGEE in the germline V gene. The whole variable domain, remainder taken from reference TRBV9 and TRBJ1-6, is DSGVTQTPKHLITATGQRVTLRCSPRSGDLSVYWYQQSLDQGLQFLIQYYNGEERAKGNILERFSAQQFPDLHSELNLSSLELGDSALYFCASSGKPGQGENSPLHFGNGTRLTVT.

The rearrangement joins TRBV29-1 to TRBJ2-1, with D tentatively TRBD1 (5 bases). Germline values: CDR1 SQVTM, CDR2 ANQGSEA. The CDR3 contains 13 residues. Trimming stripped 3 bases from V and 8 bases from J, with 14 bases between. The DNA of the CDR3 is TGCAGCGTTGACGGCAGGGCTCTTGATGAGCAGTTCTTC. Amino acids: CSVDGRALDEQFF.

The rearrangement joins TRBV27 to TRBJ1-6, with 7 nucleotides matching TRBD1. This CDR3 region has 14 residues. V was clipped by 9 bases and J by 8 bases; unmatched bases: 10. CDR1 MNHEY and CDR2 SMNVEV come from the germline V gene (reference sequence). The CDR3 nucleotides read TGTGCCAGTAGTCCGGGACAGTCCTATTCACCCCTCCACTTT. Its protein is CASSPGQSYSPLHF.

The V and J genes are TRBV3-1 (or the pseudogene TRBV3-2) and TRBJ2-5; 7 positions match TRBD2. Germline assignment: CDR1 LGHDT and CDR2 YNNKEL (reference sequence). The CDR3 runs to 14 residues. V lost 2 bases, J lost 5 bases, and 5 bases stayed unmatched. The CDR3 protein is CASSQRPGGETQYF. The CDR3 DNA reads TGTGCCAGCAGCCAAAGGCCCGGGGGGGAGACCCAGTACTTC.

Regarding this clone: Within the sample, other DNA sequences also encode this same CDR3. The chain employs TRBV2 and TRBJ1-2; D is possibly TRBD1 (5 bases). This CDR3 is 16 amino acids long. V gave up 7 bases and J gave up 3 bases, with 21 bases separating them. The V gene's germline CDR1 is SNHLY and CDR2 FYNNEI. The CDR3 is CASTESMGPWDYGYTF. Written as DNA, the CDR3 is TGTGCCAGCACCGAGAGTATGGGGCCGTGGGACTATGGCTACACCTTC. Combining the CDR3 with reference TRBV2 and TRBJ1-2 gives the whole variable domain EPEVTQTPSHQVTQMGQEVILRCVPISNHLYFYWYRQILGQKVEFLVSFYNNEISEKSEIFDDQFSVERPDGSNFTLKIRSTKLEDSAMYFCASTESMGPWDYGYTFGSGTRLTVV.

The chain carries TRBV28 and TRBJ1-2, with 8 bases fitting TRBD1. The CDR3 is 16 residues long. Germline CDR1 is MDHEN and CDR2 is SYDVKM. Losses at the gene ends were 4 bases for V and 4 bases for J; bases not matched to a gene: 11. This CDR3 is CASSSGPRGQGYGYTF. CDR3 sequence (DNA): TGTGCCAGCAGTTCCGGCCCCAGGGGGCAGGGCTATGGCTACACCTTC.

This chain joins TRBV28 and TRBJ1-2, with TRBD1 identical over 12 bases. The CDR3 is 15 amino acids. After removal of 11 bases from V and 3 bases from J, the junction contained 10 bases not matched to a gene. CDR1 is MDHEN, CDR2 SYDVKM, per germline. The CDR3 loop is CASSRGQGAHYGYTF. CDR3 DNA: TGTGCCTCGAGTCGGGGACAGGGGGCTCACTATGGCTACACCTTC.

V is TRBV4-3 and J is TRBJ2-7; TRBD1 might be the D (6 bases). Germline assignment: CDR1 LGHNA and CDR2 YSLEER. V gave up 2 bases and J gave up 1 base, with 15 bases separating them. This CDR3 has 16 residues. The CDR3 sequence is CASSQTTQRGSYEQYF. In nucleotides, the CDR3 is TGCGCCAGCAGCCAAACGACACAAAGGGGGTCCTACGAGCAGTACTTC.

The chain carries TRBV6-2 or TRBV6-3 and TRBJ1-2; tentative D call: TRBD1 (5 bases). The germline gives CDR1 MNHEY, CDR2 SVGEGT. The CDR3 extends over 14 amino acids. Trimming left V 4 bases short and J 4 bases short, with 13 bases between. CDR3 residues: CASSSGEGLYGYTF. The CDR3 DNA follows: TGTGCCAGCAGTTCTGGTGAGGGACTCTATGGCTACACCTTC.

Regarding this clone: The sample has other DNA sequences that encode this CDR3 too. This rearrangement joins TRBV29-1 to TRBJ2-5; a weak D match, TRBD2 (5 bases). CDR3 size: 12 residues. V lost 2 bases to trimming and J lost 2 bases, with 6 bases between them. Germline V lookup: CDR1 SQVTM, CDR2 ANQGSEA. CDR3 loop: CSVEQRQETQYF. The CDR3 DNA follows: TGCAGCGTTGAACAGCGGCAAGAGACCCAGTACTTC.

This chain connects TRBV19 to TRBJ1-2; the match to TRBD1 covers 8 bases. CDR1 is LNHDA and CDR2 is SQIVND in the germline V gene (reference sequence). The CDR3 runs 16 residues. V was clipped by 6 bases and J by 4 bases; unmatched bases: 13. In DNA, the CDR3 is TGTGCCAGTAGGCCCGGCGACAGGGGAGCCGGCTATGGCTACACCTTC. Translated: CASRPGDRGAGYGYTF.

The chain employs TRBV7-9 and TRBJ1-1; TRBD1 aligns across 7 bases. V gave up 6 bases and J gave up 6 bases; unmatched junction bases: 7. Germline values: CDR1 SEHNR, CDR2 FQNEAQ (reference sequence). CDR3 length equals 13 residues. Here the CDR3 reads CASRPTGLPEAFF. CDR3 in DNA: TGTGCCAGCAGACCGACAGGGCTGCCTGAAGCTTTCTTT.

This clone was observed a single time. The CDR3 DNA follows: TGTGCCAGCAGTCACCCCGGACTAGCGGGAACCTACGAGCAGTACTTC. Its translation is CASSHPGLAGTYEQYF. This sequence joins TRBV2 and TRBJ2-7, with 12 bases lining up with TRBD2. Germline V gene data show CDR1 as SNHLY and CDR2 as FYNNEI. Trimming at V came to 5 bases and at J to 2 bases, leaving 7 bases not matched to a gene. The CDR3 is made up of 16 amino acids.

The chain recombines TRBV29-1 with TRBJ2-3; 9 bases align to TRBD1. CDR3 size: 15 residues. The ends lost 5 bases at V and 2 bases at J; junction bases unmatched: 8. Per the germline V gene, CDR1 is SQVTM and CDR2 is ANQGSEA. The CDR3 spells CSVKEGTGSTDTQYF. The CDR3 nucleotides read TGCAGCGTTAAGGAGGGGACAGGGTCCACAGATACGCAGTATTTT.

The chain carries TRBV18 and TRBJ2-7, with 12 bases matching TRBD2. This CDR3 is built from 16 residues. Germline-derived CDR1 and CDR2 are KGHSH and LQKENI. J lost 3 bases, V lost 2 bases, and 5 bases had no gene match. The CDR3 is CASSPLPGLAGYEQYF. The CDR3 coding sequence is TGTGCCAGCTCACCATTACCGGGACTAGCGGGCTACGAGCAGTACTTC.

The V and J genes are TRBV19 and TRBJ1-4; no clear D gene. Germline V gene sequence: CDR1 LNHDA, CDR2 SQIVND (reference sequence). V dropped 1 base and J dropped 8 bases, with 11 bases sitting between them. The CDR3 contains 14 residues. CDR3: CASSIGGGREKLFF. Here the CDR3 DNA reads TGTGCCAGTAGTATAGGGGGAGGAAGAGAAAAACTGTTTTTT.

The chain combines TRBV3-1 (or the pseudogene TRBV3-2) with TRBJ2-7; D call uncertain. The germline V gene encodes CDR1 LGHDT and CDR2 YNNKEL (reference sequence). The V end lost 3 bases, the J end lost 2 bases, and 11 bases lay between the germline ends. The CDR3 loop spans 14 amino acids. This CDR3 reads CASSHFPETYEQYF. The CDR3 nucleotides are TGTGCCAGCAGCCATTTTCCCGAGACCTACGAGCAGTACTTC.

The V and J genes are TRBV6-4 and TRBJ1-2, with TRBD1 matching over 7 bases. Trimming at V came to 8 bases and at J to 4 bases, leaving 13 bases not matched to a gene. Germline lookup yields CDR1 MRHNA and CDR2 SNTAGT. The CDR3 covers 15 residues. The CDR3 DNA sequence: TGTGCCAGCGGGGAGACAGGGCTGGGCGTCTATGGCTACACCTTC. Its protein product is CASGETGLGVYGYTF.